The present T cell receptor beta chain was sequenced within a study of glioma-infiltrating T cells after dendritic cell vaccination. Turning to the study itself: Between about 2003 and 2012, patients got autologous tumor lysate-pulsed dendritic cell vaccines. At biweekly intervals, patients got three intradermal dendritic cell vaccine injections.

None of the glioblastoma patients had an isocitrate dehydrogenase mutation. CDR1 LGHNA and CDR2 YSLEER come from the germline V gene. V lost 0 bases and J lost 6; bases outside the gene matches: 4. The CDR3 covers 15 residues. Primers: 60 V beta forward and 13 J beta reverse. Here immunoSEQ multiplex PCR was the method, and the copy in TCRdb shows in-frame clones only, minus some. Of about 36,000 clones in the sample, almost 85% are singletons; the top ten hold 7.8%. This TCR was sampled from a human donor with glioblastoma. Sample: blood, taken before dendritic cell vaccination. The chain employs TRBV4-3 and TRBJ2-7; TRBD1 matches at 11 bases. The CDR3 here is CASSQESGTGGEQYF. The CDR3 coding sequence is TGCGCCAGCAGCCAAGAATCCGGGACAGGGGGCGAGCAGTACTTC.